The T cell receptor beta chain under discussion was sequenced for a study of Tregs in tolerant kidney transplant recipients. Findings and caveats of the study: Findings come from small patient numbers and require larger validation. Biological reproducibility was not directly addressed in this study. Donor-specific Treg expansion exceeded global Treg expansion in tolerant patients, suggesting antigen drive.

Trimming took off 5 bases at V and 2 bases at J, with 14 bases between the two ends. The germline V gene encodes CDR1 SEHNR and CDR2 FQNEAQ (reference sequence). This CDR3 spans 15 amino acids. Concerning this clone: Its antigen is currently unknown.

Using immunoSEQ multiplex PCR, the repertoire was profiled, and TCRdb retains in-frame clones only, with some absent. The table records about 69,000 clones, around 90% of them present only once. Unstimulated Tregs (CD4+CD25+CD127-) and CD4+CD25- non-Tregs were sorted from PBMCs. The genes are TRBV7-9 and TRBJ2-3; perhaps TRBD2 as D (6 bases). The sequence came from a human donor who received a combined kidney and bone marrow transplant. Sequenced here: CD4+ T cells from blood, sampled before the transplant. The CDR3 DNA is TGTGCCAGCAGCCGCCGGGCGGGACCCACAGATACGCAGTATTTT. This gives the protein CASSRRAGPTDTQYF.